Given below is one T cell receptor (beta chain) in context. Its antigen is unidentified. This sample was taken from a study of CD8 T cells in ankylosing spondylitis. Study-wide points: A motif in TCR beta, a set of 8 or 9 highly homologous variants, appeared characteristic of ankylosing spondylitis blood. Significant enrichment of disease-linked clones was reportedly seen in matched ankylosing spondylitis synovial fluid.

A single record per CDR3 protein comes from TCRdb applying MiXCR to the 5' RACE reads. Among 350,000 to 550,000 distinct CDR3 sequences listed, roughly 25% were seen once. Per the germline V gene, CDR1 is SGHRS and CDR2 is YFSETQ. This CDR3 spans 16 amino acids. Germline trimming cut 0 bases from V and 6 bases from J; bases unmatched to any gene: 7. The TCR originated in a male donor with ankylosing spondylitis. The specimen was blood, either unsorted or a sorted T cell fraction (not recorded which). The V gene is TRBV5-1, the J gene TRBJ2-3, with 10 nucleotides matching TRBD2. CDR3 residues: CASSLESGRVVDTQYF. Written as DNA, the CDR3 is TGCGCCAGCAGCTTGGAGAGCGGGAGGGTCGTGGATACGCAGTATTTT.